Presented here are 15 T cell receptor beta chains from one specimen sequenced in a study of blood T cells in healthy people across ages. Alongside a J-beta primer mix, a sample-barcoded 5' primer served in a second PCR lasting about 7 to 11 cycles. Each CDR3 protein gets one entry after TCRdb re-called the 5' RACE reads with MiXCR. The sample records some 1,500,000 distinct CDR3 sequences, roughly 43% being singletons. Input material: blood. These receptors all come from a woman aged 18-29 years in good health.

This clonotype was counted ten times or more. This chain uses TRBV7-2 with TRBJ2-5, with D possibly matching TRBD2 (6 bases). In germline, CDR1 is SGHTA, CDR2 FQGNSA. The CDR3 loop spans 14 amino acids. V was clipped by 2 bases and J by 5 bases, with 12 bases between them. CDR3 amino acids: CASSLLGGLETQYF. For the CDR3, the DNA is TGTGCCAGCAGCTTACTCGGGGGACTGGAGACCCAGTACTTC.

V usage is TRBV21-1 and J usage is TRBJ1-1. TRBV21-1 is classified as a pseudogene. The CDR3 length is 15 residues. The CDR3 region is CASSKQEELNTEAFF. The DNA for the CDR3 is TGTGCCAGCAGCAAACAGGAAGAGCTGAACACTGAAGCTTTCTTT.

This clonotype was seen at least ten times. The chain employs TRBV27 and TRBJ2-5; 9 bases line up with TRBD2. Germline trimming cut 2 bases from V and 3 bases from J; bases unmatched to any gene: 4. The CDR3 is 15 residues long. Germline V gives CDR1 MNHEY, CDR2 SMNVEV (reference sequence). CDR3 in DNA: TGTGCCAGCAGTTTAGGCCTAGCGGGGAAAGAGACCCAGTACTTC. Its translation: CASSLGLAGKETQYF.

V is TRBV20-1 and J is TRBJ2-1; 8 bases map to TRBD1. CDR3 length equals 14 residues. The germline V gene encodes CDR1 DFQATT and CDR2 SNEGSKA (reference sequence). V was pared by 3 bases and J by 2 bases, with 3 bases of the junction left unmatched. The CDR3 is CSARDRDPYNEQFF. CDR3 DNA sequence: TGCAGTGCTAGGGACAGGGACCCCTACAATGAGCAGTTCTTC.

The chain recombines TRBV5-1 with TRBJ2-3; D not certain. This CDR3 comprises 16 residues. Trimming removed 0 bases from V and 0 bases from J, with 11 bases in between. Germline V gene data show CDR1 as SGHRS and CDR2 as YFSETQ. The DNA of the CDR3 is TGCGCCAGCAGCTTGGCGGACCTTCTCAGCACAGATACGCAGTATTTT. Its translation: CASSLADLLSTDTQYF.

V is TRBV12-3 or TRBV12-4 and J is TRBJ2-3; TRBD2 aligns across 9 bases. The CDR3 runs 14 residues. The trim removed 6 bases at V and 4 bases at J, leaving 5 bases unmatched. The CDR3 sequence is CASSGGRGPDTQYF. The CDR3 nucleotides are TGTGCCAGCAGCGGCGGGAGGGGTCCAGATACGCAGTATTTT.

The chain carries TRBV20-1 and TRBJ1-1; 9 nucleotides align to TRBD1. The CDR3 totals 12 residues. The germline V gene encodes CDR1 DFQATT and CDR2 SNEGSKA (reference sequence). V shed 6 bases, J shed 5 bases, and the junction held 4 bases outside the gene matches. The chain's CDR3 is CSASDRGTEAFF. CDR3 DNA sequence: TGCAGTGCCTCGGACAGGGGAACTGAAGCTTTCTTT.

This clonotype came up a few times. In DNA, the CDR3 is TGTGCCAGCAGCTTCTACCAGGGGGCAAATGAGCAGTTCTTC. As protein: CASSFYQGANEQFF. The V and J genes are TRBV11-2 and TRBJ2-1, with 8 bases matching TRBD1. Losses at the gene ends were 3 bases for V and 7 bases for J; bases not matched to a gene: 5. This CDR3 contains 14 residues. The germline gives CDR1 SGHAT, CDR2 FQNNGV.

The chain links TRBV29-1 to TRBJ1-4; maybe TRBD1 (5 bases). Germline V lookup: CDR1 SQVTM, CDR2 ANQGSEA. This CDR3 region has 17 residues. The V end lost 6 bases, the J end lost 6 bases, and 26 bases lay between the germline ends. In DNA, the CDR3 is TGCAGCGTCGCTGAGGGGACGGTGACTAATAGAGATGAAAAACTGTTTTTT. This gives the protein CSVAEGTVTNRDEKLFF.

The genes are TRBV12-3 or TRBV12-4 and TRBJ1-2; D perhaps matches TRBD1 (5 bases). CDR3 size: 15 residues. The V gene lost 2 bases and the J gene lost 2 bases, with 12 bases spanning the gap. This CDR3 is CASSLKVQENYGYTF. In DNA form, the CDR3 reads TGTGCCAGCAGTTTAAAGGTACAGGAGAACTATGGCTACACCTTC.

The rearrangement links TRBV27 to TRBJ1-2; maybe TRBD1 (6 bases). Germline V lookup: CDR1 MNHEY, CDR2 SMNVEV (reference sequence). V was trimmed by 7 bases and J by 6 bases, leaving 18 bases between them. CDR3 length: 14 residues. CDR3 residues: CASNPFRGGHGYTF. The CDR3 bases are TGTGCCAGCAACCCTTTTAGGGGGGGACATGGCTACACCTTC.

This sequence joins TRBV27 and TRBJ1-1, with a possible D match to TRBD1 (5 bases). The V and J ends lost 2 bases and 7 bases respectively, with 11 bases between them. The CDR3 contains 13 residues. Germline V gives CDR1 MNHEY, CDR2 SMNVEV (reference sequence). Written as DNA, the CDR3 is TGTGCCAGCAGTTTACAGGGAGGGCTTGAAGCTTTCTTT. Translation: CASSLQGGLEAFF.

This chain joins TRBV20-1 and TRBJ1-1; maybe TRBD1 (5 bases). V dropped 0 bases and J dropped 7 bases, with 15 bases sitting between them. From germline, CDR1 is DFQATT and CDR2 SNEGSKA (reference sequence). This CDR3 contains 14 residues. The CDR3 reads CSARDQQERSEAFF. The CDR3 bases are TGCAGTGCTAGAGATCAACAGGAGAGGAGTGAAGCTTTCTTT.

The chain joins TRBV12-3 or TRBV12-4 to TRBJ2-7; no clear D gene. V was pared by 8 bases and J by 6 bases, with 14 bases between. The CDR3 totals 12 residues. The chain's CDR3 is CASGTQLVEQYF. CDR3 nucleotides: TGTGCCAGCGGTACCCAATTGGTCGAGCAGTACTTC.

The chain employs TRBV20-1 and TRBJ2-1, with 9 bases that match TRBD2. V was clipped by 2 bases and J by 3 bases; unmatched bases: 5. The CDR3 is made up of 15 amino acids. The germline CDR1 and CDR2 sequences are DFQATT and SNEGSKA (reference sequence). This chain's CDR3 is CSARNAGGYYNEQFF. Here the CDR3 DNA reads TGCAGTGCTAGAAATGCGGGGGGGTACTACAATGAGCAGTTCTTC.